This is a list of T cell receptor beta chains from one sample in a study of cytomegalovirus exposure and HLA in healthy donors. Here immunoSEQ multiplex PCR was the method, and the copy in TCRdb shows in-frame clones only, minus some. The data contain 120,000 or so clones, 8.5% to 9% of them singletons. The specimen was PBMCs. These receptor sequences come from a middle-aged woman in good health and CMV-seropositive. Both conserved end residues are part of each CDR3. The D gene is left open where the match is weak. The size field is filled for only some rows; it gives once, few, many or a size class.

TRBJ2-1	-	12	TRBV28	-	CASSLGLGEQFF	TGTGCCAGCAGTTTGGGGCTAGGTGAGCAGTTCTTC
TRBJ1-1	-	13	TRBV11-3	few	CASSPGGGTEAFF	TGTGCCAGCAGCCCCGGCGGGGGCACTGAAGCTTTCTTT
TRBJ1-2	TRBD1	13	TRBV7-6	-	CASSSGQGYGYTF	TGTGCCAGCAGCTCCGGACAGGGCTATGGCTACACCTTC
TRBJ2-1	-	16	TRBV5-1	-	CASSLKSEGYYNEQFF	TGCGCCAGCAGCTTGAAAAGTGAGGGTTACTACAATGAGCAGTTCTTC
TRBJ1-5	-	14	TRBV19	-	CASSMRREGQPQHF	TGTGCCAGTAGTATGAGGAGGGAAGGTCAGCCCCAGCATTTT
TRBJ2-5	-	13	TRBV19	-	CASSMNRQETQYF	TGTGCCAGTAGTATGAACAGACAAGAGACCCAGTACTTC
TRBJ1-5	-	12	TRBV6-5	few	CASTNRVLAQHF	TGTGCCAGCACCAACAGGGTTTTGGCCCAGCATTTT
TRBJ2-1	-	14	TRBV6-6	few	CASSTGQGLAQQFF	TGTGCCAGCAGCACGGGGCAGGGGCTTGCACAGCAGTTCTTC
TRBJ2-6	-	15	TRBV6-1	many	CVSGAYTSGANVLTF	TGTGTTTCGGGTGCTTATACCTCTGGGGCCAACGTCCTGACTTTC
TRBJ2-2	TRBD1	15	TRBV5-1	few	CASSVGQLDFRELFF	TGCGCCAGCAGCGTGGGACAGCTAGATTTCAGGGAGCTGTTTTTT